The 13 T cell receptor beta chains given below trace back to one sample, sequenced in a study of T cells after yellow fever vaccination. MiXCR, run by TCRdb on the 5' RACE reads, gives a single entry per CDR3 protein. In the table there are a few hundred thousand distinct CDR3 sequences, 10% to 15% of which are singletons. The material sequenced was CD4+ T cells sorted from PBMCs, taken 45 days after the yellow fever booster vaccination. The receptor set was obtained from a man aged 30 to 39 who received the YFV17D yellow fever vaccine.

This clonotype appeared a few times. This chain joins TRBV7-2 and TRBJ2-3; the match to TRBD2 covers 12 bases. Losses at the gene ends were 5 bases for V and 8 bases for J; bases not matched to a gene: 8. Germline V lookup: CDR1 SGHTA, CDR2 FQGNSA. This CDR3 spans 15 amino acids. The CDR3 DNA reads TGTGCCAGCAGCGTAGAAGGACTAGCGGGAATTACGCAGTATTTT. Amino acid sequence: CASSVEGLAGITQYF.

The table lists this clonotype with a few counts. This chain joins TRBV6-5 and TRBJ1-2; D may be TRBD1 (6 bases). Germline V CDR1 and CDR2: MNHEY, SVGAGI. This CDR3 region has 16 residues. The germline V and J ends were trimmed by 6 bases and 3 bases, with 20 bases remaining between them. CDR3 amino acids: CASRLRGGGKDYGYTF. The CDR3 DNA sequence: TGTGCCAGCAGACTCCGAGGGGGGGGAAAGGACTATGGCTACACCTTC.

CDR3 sequence reads: CSASNRGYNEQFF. In nucleotides, the CDR3 is TGCAGTGCTAGCAATCGGGGGTACAATGAGCAGTTCTTC. The rearrangement joins TRBV20-1 to TRBJ2-1; tentatively, D is TRBD2 (6 bases). Germline-derived CDR1 and CDR2 are DFQATT and SNEGSKA (reference sequence). The CDR3 has 13 residues. Trimming stripped 3 bases from V and 4 bases from J, with 10 bases between.

This CDR3 reads CASSPRGLQGPNTEAFF. The CDR3 nucleotides read TGTGCCAGCAGTCCCCGAGGTTTACAGGGCCCGAACACTGAAGCTTTCTTT. The chain recombines TRBV12-3 or TRBV12-4 with TRBJ1-1; possible D gene TRBD1, 6 bases. The CDR3 extends over 17 amino acids. The V end lost 5 bases, the J end lost 1 base, and 20 bases lay between the germline ends.

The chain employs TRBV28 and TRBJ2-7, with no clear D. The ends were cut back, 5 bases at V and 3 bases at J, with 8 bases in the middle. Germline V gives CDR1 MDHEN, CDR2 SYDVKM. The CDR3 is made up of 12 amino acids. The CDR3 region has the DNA TGTGCCAGCAGTGTAGTGTACTACGAGCAGTACTTC. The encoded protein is CASSVVYYEQYF.

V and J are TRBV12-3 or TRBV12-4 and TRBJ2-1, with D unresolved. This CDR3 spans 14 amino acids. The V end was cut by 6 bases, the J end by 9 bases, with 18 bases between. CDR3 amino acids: CASRSDSTSFEQFF. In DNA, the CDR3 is TGTGCCAGCAGGTCCGACTCCACGTCTTTTGAGCAGTTCTTC.

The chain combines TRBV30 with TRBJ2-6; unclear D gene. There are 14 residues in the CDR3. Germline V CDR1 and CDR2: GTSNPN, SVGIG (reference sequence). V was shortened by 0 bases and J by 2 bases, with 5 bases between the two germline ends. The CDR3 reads CAWSVQTGANVLTF. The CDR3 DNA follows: TGTGCCTGGAGTGTCCAGACTGGGGCCAACGTCCTGACTTTC. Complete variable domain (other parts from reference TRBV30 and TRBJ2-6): SQTIHQWPATLVQPVGSPLSLECTVEGTSNPNLYWYRQAAGRGLQLLFYSVGIGQISSEVPQNLSASRPQDRQFILSSKKLLLSDSGFYLCAWSVQTGANVLTFGAGSRLTVL.

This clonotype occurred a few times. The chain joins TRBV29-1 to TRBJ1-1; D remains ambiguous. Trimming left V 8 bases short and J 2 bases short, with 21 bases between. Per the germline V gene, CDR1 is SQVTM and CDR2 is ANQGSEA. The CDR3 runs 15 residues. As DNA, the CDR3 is TGCAGCATAAGAGCCCCCAGCCGGGGTAACACTGAAGCTTTCTTT. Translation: CSIRAPSRGNTEAFF. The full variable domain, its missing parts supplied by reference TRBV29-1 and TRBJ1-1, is SAVISQKPSRDICQRGTSLTIQCQVDSQVTMMFWYRQQPGQSLTLIATANQGSEATYESGFVIDKFPISRPNLTFSTLTVSNMSPEDSSIYLCSIRAPSRGNTEAFFGQGTRLTVV.

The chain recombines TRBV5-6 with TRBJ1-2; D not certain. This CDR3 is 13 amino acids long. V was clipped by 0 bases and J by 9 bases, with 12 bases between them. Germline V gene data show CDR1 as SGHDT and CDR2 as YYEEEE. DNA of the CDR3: TGTGCCAGCAGCTTGGGACAAGACACACGCTACACCTTC. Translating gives CASSLGQDTRYTF.

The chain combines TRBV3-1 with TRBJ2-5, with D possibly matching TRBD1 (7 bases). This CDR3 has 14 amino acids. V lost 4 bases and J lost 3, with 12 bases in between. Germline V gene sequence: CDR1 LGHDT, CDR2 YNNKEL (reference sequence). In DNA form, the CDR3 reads TGTGCCAGCAGCCCCAGGGGGGTAAAAGAGACCCAGTACTTC. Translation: CASSPRGVKETQYF.

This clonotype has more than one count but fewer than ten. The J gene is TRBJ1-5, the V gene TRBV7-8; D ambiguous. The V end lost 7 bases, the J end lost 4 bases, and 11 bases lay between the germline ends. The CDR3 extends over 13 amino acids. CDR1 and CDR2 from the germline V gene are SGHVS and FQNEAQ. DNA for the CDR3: TGTGCCAGCACCCGGGATCTTAATCAGCCCCAGCATTTT. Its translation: CASTRDLNQPQHF.

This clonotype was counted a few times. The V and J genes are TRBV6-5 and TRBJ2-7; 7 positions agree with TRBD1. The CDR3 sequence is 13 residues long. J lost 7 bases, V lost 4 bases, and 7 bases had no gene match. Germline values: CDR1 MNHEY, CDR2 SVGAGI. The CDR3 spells CASSSTGVREQYF. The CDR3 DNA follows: TGTGCCAGCAGTTCCACAGGGGTGAGGGAGCAGTACTTC.

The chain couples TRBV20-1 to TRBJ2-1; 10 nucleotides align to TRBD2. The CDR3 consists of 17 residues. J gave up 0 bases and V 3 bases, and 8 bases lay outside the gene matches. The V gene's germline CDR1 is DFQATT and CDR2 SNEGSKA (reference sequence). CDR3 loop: CSARRASGSSSYNEQFF. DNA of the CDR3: TGCAGTGCTAGGAGGGCTAGCGGGAGTAGCTCCTACAATGAGCAGTTCTTC.